These 29 T cell receptor beta chains were sequenced from one sample in a study of blood T cell repertoires in COVID-19 (TCRdb year 2020). Library creation used the immunoSEQ multiplex PCR assay. In its TCRdb copy, this immuneACCESS table keeps in-frame sequences only and misses some clones. Where compared with another copy, unresolved V genes explain less than half of these, and the others have no known cause. Here the sample has about 62,000 clones; about nine tenths occur a single time. Of the sample, 1.3% falls within the top ten clones. The sample consisted of peripheral blood. The source is a woman aged 80 or older with acute or convalescent COVID-19.

The V and J genes are TRBV7-9 and TRBJ1-2; no clear D gene. V was trimmed by 2 bases and J by 4 bases, leaving 11 bases between them. The CDR3 is 14 residues long. Germline values: CDR1 SEHNR, CDR2 FQNEAQ (reference sequence). CDR3: CASSLSPGTYGYTF. Here the CDR3 DNA reads TGTGCCAGCAGCTTATCGCCAGGCACCTATGGCTACACCTTC.

The count of this clone is one. The genes are TRBV4-3 and TRBJ1-1, with D perhaps TRBD1 (6 bases). The CDR3 extends over 14 amino acids. V lost 2 bases, J lost 1 base, and 8 bases lay in between. CDR1 is LGHNA and CDR2 is YSLEER in the germline V gene. CDR3 residues: CASSQRQANTEAFF. In DNA form, the CDR3 reads TGCGCCAGCAGCCAACGACAGGCGAACACTGAAGCTTTCTTT.

The chain combines TRBV19 with TRBJ1-6; a possible D gene is TRBD1 (6 bases). The CDR3 is made up of 16 amino acids. The germline V gene has CDR1 LNHDA and CDR2 SQIVND (reference sequence). V was trimmed by 6 bases and J by 11 bases, leaving 23 bases between them. In DNA form, the CDR3 reads TGTGCCAGTAGCCACCCCCCATGGCAGGGGAGAGCACCCCTCCACTTT. It encodes CASSHPPWQGRAPLHF.

V and J are TRBV11-2 and TRBJ2-2; TRBD1 matches at 8 bases. Germline CDR1 is SGHAT and CDR2 is FQNNGV. J lost 4 bases, V lost 5 bases, and 12 bases had no gene match. The CDR3 length is 17 residues. In DNA, the CDR3 is TGTGCCAGCAGCCCGACCCGCGACAGGGGAGGCACCGGGGAGCTGTTTTTT. Translation: CASSPTRDRGGTGELFF.

The chain recombines TRBV5-1 with TRBJ1-2, with 7 bases matching TRBD1. Germline trimming cut 4 bases from V and 3 bases from J; bases unmatched to any gene: 6. CDR1 is SGHRS and CDR2 is YFSETQ in the germline V gene. This CDR3 contains 14 residues. CDR3 coding DNA: TGCGCCAGCAGCGGGACAGATCGCTACTATGGCTACACCTTC. This sequence encodes CASSGTDRYYGYTF.

V usage is TRBV20-1 and J usage is TRBJ1-4, with D unclear. Trimming stripped 5 bases from V and 7 bases from J, with 8 bases between. The CDR3 runs to 11 residues. The germline CDR1 and CDR2 sequences are DFQATT and SNEGSKA (reference sequence). The CDR3 DNA reads as TGCAGTGCTCTCTTCGGTGAAAAACTGTTTTTT. Protein: CSALFGEKLFF.

The rearrangement uses TRBV9 and TRBJ2-2, with TRBD2 matching 7 bases. CDR1 is SGDLS, CDR2 YYNGEE, per germline. The J segment lost 0 bases and the V segment lost 4 bases, leaving 3 bases of the junction unmatched. This CDR3 is 15 amino acids long. The DNA of the CDR3 is TGTGCCAGCAGCTTAAGCGGGGCGAACACCGGGGAGCTGTTTTTT. As protein: CASSLSGANTGELFF.

V is TRBV28 and J is TRBJ1-4; tentatively, D is TRBD1 (5 bases). This CDR3 is built from 17 residues. V was pared by 1 base and J by 0 bases, with 12 bases between. CDR1 is MDHEN, CDR2 SYDVKM, per germline. This chain's CDR3 is CASSLYLGGTTNEKLFF. Written as DNA, the CDR3 is TGTGCCAGCAGTTTATACCTTGGGGGGACAACTAATGAAAAACTGTTTTTT.

This chain joins TRBV7-6 and TRBJ2-2; 8 nucleotides align to TRBD1. The CDR3 is made up of 15 amino acids. Germline V gene data show CDR1 as SGHVS and CDR2 as FNYEAQ. J was trimmed by 6 bases and V by 2 bases; bases with no gene match: 5. DNA of the CDR3: TGTGCCAGCAGCTTACCCCAGGGGGCCGCCGGGGAGCTGTTTTTT. Its translation: CASSLPQGAAGELFF.

This rearrangement joins TRBV27 to TRBJ2-2; a weak D match, TRBD2 (5 bases). The V end was cut by 3 bases, the J end by 4 bases, with 21 bases between. CDR1 MNHEY and CDR2 SMNVEV come from the germline V gene (reference sequence). The CDR3 length is 18 residues. CDR3 region: CASSLSPRGMGSTGELFF. The DNA for the CDR3 is TGTGCCAGCAGTTTGTCTCCCCGGGGAATGGGGAGCACCGGGGAGCTGTTTTTT.

This sequence joins TRBV27 and TRBJ2-5; 7 bases align to TRBD1. The CDR3 covers 12 residues. V shed 8 bases and J 5 bases; nucleotides not matched to a gene: 5. Germline CDR1 is MNHEY and CDR2 is SMNVEV (reference sequence). The CDR3 DNA is TGTGCCAGCCAGACAGGGCAGGAGACCCAGTACTTC. Translation gives CASQTGQETQYF.

This chain joins TRBV7-2 and TRBJ2-2; D may be TRBD2 (6 bases). Germline CDR1 SGHTA, CDR2 FQGNSA. Trimming shortened V by 1 base and J by 5 bases, and 11 bases separated the two germline ends. The CDR3 covers 15 residues. CDR3 in DNA: TGTGCCAGCAGCTTAGTCTCCGGGGGAACCGGGGAGCTGTTTTTT. Its translation: CASSLVSGGTGELFF.

In its sample, this clone was seen a few times. The chain carries TRBV19 and TRBJ2-5; no clear D gene. The CDR3 is 13 amino acids. From germline, CDR1 is LNHDA and CDR2 SQIVND (reference sequence). Trimming stripped 2 bases from V and 6 bases from J, with 10 bases between. CDR3 DNA sequence: TGTGCCAGTAGTATATGGGCAGACCAGACCCAGTACTTC. This gives the protein CASSIWADQTQYF.

This clone was observed a handful of times. CDR3: CASSIAVSGNTGELFF. The CDR3 DNA reads as TGTGCCAGTTCTATCGCTGTGTCAGGGAACACCGGGGAGCTGTTTTTT. The chain combines TRBV19 with TRBJ2-2; no firm D call. V was cut by 8 bases and J by 1 base, with 17 bases left in between. Germline V gene sequence: CDR1 LNHDA, CDR2 SQIVND (reference sequence). This CDR3 spans 16 amino acids.

This rearrangement joins TRBV29-1 to TRBJ2-7; D is perhaps TRBD2 (7 bases). The CDR3 is 14 amino acids. Germline V lookup: CDR1 SQVTM, CDR2 ANQGSEA. The V gene lost 6 bases and the J gene lost 3 bases, with 18 bases spanning the gap. The CDR3 bases are TGCAGCGTCCGGGCGGGGGCTGTGAGCTACGAGCAGTACTTC. Translation: CSVRAGAVSYEQYF.

In this sample, this clone turned up once. The chain links TRBV1 to TRBJ2-7; the D call in the table, TRBD2, was not verified against the DNA. TRBV1 is marked as a pseudogene. The CDR3 runs to 13 residues. The CDR3 region is CTSSQDGAGEQYF. The DNA of the CDR3 is TGCACCAGCAGCCAAGACGGAGCCGGCGAGCAGTACTTC.

This chain joins TRBV9 and TRBJ1-4; D gene uncertain. V was trimmed by 0 bases and J by 11 bases, leaving 14 bases between them. Germline-derived CDR1 and CDR2 are SGDLS and YYNGEE. CDR3 length: 14 amino acids. The CDR3 sequence is CASSVGQDPRKLFF. CDR3 bases: TGTGCCAGCAGCGTAGGGCAAGACCCGAGGAAACTGTTTTTT.

V usage is TRBV11-2 and J usage is TRBJ2-7; D is unresolved. V lost 0 bases, J lost 0 bases, and 6 bases lay in between. From germline, CDR1 is SGHAT and CDR2 FQNNGV. The CDR3 spans 14 residues. CDR3: CASSLDRFSYEQYF. CDR3 nucleotide sequence: TGTGCCAGCAGCTTAGATCGGTTCTCCTACGAGCAGTACTTC. The whole variable domain, remainder taken from reference TRBV11-2 and TRBJ2-7, is EAGVAQSPRYKIIEKRQSVAFWCNPISGHATLYWYQQILGQGPKLLIQFQNNGVVDDSQLPKDRFSAERLKGVDSTLKIQPAKLEDSAVYLCASSLDRFSYEQYFGPGTRLTVT.

This sequence joins TRBV19 and TRBJ2-7; tentatively, D is TRBD1 (5 bases). The CDR3 runs to 14 residues. Trimming pared 5 bases from V and 7 bases from J, leaving 18 bases between. Germline CDR1 reads LNHDA; CDR2 reads SQIVND (reference sequence). The CDR3 is CASSVTSREVEQYF. In nucleotides, the CDR3 is TGTGCCAGTAGTGTAACCTCCAGGGAAGTGGAGCAGTACTTC.

V usage is TRBV27 and J usage is TRBJ2-3, with D perhaps TRBD2 (5 bases). In germline, CDR1 is MNHEY, CDR2 SMNVEV (reference sequence). V was cut by 2 bases and J by 0 bases, with 12 bases left in between. The CDR3 has 16 residues. The chain's CDR3 is CASSLNLAPSTDTQYF. For the CDR3, the DNA is TGTGCCAGCAGTTTAAATCTAGCCCCTAGCACAGATACGCAGTATTTT.

The chain recombines TRBV9 with TRBJ1-4; 7 positions agree with TRBD1. This CDR3 comprises 15 residues. V trimming: 3 bases; J trimming: 6 bases; junction bases outside the gene matches: 8. Germline V gene data show CDR1 as SGDLS and CDR2 as YYNGEE. Here the CDR3 reads CASSGNRGVYEKLFF. The CDR3 DNA is TGTGCCAGCAGCGGAAACAGGGGTGTTTATGAAAAACTGTTTTTT. The full variable domain, its missing parts supplied by reference TRBV9 and TRBJ1-4, is DSGVTQTPKHLITATGQRVTLRCSPRSGDLSVYWYQQSLDQGLQFLIQYYNGEERAKGNILERFSAQQFPDLHSELNLSSLELGDSALYFCASSGNRGVYEKLFFGSGTQLSVL.

The V call is TRBV7-6, the J call TRBJ1-1; 8 bases map to TRBD1. The CDR3 runs 16 residues. V trimming: 5 bases; J trimming: 0 bases; junction bases outside the gene matches: 8. CDR1 and CDR2 (germline): SGHVS, FNYEAQ. The CDR3 spells CASSLRQGQVNTEAFF. CDR3 DNA sequence: TGTGCCAGCAGCCTCCGACAGGGGCAGGTGAACACTGAAGCTTTCTTT.

The chain is built from TRBV18 and TRBJ2-7; 10 nucleotides line up with TRBD2. Germline V gives CDR1 KGHSH, CDR2 LQKENI. The ends lost 2 bases at V and 6 bases at J; junction bases unmatched: 7. CDR3 length equals 15 residues. The CDR3 sequence is CASSPGLAEEGEQYF. CDR3 nucleotides: TGTGCCAGCTCACCAGGACTAGCGGAGGAGGGCGAGCAGTACTTC. The full variable domain, in which reference TRBV18 and TRBJ2-7 provide the parts outside the CDR3, is NAGVMQNPRHLVRRRGQEARLRCSPMKGHSHVYWYRQLPEEGLKFMVYLQKENIIDESGMPKERFSAEFPKEGPSILRIQQVVRGDSAAYFCASSPGLAEEGEQYFGPGTRLTVT.

The chain has TRBV5-1 and TRBJ2-2, with 7 bases identical to TRBD2. The trim removed 0 bases at V and 5 bases at J, leaving 7 bases unmatched. In germline, CDR1 is SGHRS, CDR2 YFSETQ. The CDR3 consists of 16 residues. CDR3: CASSLGAAGRTGELFF. Written as DNA, the CDR3 is TGCGCCAGCAGCTTGGGGGCAGCGGGAAGGACCGGGGAGCTGTTTTTT.

Written as DNA, the CDR3 is TGTGCCAGCAGCTTGCTGGACAGGGCAAGGGAGACCCAGTACTTC. This gives the protein CASSLLDRARETQYF. This chain joins TRBV5-4 and TRBJ2-5; TRBD1 matches at 8 bases. Germline trimming cut 1 base from V and 5 bases from J; bases unmatched to any gene: 7. The CDR3 loop spans 15 amino acids. Germline values: CDR1 SGHNT, CDR2 YYREEE (reference sequence).

This chain joins TRBV5-1 and TRBJ2-7; D call uncertain. The CDR3 length is 15 residues. Germline CDR1 SGHRS, CDR2 YFSETQ. V was pared by 0 bases and J by 5 bases, with 15 bases between. Here the CDR3 DNA reads TGCGCCAGCAGCTTGGGAGGTGCTTTTCTCAACGAGCAGTACTTC. Protein sequence: CASSLGGAFLNEQYF.

The CDR3 protein is CSASDRGYNSPLHF. CDR3 bases: TGCAGTGCTAGTGACAGGGGCTATAATTCACCCCTCCACTTT. The chain couples TRBV20-1 to TRBJ1-6; 8 nucleotides align to TRBD1. The germline V gene has CDR1 DFQATT and CDR2 SNEGSKA (reference sequence). V lost 3 bases, J lost 3 bases, and 1 base stayed unmatched. CDR3 length: 14 amino acids.

As concerns this clone: A junction boundary mismatches the germline segment, possibly from a read error. J is TRBJ1-4 and V is TRBV28; D is unclear. Per germline, CDR1 MDHEN and CDR2 SYDVKM. The length of the CDR3 is 12 residues. CDR3 DNA: TGTGCCAGCACCTTAAACAATGTAAAACTGTTTTTT. Encoded protein: CASTLNNVKLFF.

This clone was found once. The chain has TRBV6-1 and TRBJ2-7, with 10 bases lining up with TRBD2. Germline lookup yields CDR1 MNHNS and CDR2 SASEGT. The CDR3 has 18 residues. V dropped 4 bases and J dropped 3; count of bases not matched to a gene: 15. The CDR3 spells CASSGGPAGTSDIYEQYF. Here the CDR3 DNA reads TGTGCCAGCAGTGGAGGACCGGCGGGGACTAGCGATATCTACGAGCAGTACTTC.